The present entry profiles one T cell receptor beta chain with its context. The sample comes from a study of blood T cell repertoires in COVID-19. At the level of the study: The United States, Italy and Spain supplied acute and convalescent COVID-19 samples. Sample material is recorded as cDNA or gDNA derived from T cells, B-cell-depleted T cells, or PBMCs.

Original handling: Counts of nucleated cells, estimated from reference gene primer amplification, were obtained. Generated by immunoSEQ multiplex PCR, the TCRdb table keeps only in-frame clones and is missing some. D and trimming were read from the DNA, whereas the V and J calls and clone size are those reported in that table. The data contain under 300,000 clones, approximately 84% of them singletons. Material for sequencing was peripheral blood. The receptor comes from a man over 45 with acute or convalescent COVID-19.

This CDR3 is CASSEPGLAGAGEQFF. The CDR3 region has the DNA TGTGCCAGCAGCGAGCCGGGACTAGCGGGAGCGGGGGAGCAGTTCTTC. This sequence joins TRBV7-3 and TRBJ2-1; TRBD2 agrees at 14 bases. The CDR3 covers 16 residues. V gave up 5 bases and J gave up 10 bases; unmatched junction bases: 10. Germline V CDR1 and CDR2: SGHTA, FQGTGA.